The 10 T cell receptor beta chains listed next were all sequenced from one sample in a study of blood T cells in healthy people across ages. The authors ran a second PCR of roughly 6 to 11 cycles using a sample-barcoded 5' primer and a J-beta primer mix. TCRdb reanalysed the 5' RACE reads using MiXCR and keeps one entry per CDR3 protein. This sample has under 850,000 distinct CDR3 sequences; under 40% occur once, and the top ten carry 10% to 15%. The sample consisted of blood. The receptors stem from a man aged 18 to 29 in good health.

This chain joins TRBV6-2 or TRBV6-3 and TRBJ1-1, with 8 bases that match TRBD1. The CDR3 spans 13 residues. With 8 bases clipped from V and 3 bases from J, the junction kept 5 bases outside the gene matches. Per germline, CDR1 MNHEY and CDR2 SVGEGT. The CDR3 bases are TGTGCCAGCTCAGGGGGCTATTACACTGAAGCTTTCTTT. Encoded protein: CASSGGYYTEAFF.

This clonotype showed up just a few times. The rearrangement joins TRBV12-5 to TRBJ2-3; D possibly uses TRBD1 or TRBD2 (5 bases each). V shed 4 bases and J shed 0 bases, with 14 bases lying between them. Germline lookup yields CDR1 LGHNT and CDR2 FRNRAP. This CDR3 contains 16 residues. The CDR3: CASGSRGVVSTDTQYF. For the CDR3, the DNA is TGTGCTAGTGGTTCTCGAGGGGTAGTGAGCACAGATACGCAGTATTTT.

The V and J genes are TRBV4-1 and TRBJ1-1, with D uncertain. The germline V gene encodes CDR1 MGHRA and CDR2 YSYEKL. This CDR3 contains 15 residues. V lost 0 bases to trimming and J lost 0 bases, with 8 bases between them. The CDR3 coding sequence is TGCGCCAGCAGCCAAGATTACAGCCTGAACACTGAAGCTTTCTTT. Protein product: CASSQDYSLNTEAFF.

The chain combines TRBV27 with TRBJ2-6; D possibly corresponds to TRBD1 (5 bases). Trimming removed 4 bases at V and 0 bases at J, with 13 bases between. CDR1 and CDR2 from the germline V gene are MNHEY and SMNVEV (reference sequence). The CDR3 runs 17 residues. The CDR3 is CASSSRTTRSGANVLTF. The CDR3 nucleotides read TGTGCCAGCAGTTCTCGGACAACTCGCTCTGGGGCCAACGTCCTGACTTTC.

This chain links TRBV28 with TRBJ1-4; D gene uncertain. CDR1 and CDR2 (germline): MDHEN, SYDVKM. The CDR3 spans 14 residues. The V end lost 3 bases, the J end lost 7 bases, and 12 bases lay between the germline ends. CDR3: CASSFSGQGEKLFF. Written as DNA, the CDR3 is TGTGCCAGCAGTTTTTCAGGCCAAGGTGAAAAACTGTTTTTT.

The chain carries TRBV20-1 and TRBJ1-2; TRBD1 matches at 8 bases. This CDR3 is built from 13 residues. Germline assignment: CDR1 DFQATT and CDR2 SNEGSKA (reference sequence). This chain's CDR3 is CSATGASDYGYTF. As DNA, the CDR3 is TGCAGCGCGACAGGGGCAAGTGACTATGGCTACACCTTC.

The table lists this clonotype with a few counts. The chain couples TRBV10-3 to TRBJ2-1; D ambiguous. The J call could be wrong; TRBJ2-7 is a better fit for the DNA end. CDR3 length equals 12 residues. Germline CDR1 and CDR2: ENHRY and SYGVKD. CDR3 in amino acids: CAIGQQHNEQYF. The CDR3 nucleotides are TGTGCCATCGGTCAACAACACAATGAGCAGTACTTC.

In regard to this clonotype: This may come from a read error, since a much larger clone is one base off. The CDR3 DNA sequence: TGTGCCAGCAGCCGAGACAGCCCCGAGCAGTTCTTC. Amino acids: CASSRDSPEQFF. The rearrangement uses TRBV7-2 and TRBJ2-1; D is perhaps TRBD1 (5 bases). The CDR3 is made up of 12 amino acids. The germline V gene has CDR1 SGHTA and CDR2 FQGNSA. V gave up 5 bases and J gave up 10 bases, with 12 bases separating them.

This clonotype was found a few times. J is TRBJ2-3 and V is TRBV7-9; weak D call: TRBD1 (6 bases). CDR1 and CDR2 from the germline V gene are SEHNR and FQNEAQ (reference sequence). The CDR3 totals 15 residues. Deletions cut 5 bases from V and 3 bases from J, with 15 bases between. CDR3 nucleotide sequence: TGTGCCAGCAGCGTGGGGCAGGGGCGAACAGATACGCAGTATTTT. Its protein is CASSVGQGRTDTQYF.

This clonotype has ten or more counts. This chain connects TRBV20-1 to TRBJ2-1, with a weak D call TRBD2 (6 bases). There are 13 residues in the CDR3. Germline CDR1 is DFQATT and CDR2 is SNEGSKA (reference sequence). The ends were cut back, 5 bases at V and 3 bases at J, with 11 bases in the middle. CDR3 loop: CSAYGGYYNEQFF. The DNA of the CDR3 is TGCAGTGCTTATGGGGGGTACTACAATGAGCAGTTCTTC.